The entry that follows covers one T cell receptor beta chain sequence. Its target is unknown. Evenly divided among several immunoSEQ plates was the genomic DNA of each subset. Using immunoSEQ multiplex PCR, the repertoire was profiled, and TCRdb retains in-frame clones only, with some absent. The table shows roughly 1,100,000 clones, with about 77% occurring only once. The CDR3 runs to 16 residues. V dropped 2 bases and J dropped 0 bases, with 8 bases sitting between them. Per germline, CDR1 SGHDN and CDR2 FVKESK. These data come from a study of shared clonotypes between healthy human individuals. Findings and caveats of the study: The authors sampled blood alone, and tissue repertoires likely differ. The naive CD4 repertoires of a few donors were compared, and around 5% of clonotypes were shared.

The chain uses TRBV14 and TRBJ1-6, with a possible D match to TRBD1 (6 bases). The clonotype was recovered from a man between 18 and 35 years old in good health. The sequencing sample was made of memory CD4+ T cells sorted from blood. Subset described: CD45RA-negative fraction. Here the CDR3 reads CASSQRDNSYNSPLHF. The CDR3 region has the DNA TGTGCCAGCAGCCAACGGGACAACTCCTATAATTCACCCCTCCACTTT.